This is a list of T cell receptor beta chains from one sample in a study of radiation and T cells in renal cell carcinoma. Some clones are missing from TCRdb's copy, which holds only in-frame ones; the method was immunoSEQ multiplex PCR. The sample lists 110,000 to 150,000 clones, around 78% occurring once. Source: blood, taken from a patient whose treatment included radiotherapy and nephrectomy. These receptors were collected from a woman in her forties or fifties with renal cell carcinoma. Each CDR3 is given with its conserved first and last residue. A D gene is named only where the DNA matches it firmly. Where a row states a size, it is once, few, many or the class of an expanded clone; other rows omit it.

v_gene: TRBV5-1; d_gene: TRBD2; j_gene: TRBJ2-1; abundance: .; CDR3nt: TGCGCCAGCAGCTTGGGGGCTAGCGGGAGGGCCGCTGAGCAGTTCTTC; CDR3aa: CASSLGASGRAAEQFF
v_gene: TRBV7-9; d_gene: .; j_gene: TRBJ2-3; abundance: .; CDR3nt: TGTGCCAGCAGCGAGGAAGGGGTGTGGGGCACAGATACGCAGTATTTT; CDR3aa: CASSEEGVWGTDTQYF
v_gene: TRBV30; d_gene: .; j_gene: TRBJ2-7; abundance: .; CDR3nt: TGTGCCTGGAGTGAGAAGTCTCCGCCCTACGAGCAGTACTTC; CDR3aa: CAWSEKSPPYEQYF
v_gene: TRBV7-2; d_gene: .; j_gene: TRBJ1-4; abundance: .; CDR3nt: TGTGCCAGCAGCCGCCCCCTTCACCTCGCCTCTAAAGAAAAACTGTTTTTT; CDR3aa: CASSRPLHLASKEKLFF
v_gene: TRBV11-2; d_gene: .; j_gene: TRBJ2-1; abundance: few; CDR3nt: TGTGCCAGCAGCTTAGAGGTCGCCCAGAATGAGCAGTTCTTC; CDR3aa: CASSLEVAQNEQFF
v_gene: TRBV7-9; d_gene: .; j_gene: TRBJ1-2; abundance: .; CDR3nt: TGTGCCAGCAGCACGGACACGGGTCTAGGCTACACCTTC; CDR3aa: CASSTDTGLGYTF
v_gene: TRBV5-1; d_gene: .; j_gene: TRBJ2-3; abundance: .; CDR3nt: TGCGCCAGCAGCTTGAGTCTTAGCACAGATACGCAGTATTTT; CDR3aa: CASSLSLSTDTQYF
v_gene: TRBV30; d_gene: TRBD1; j_gene: TRBJ1-2; abundance: few; CDR3nt: TGTGCCTGGAGTGCGACAGGGGGCTACACCTTC; CDR3aa: CAWSATGGYTF
v_gene: TRBV9; d_gene: .; j_gene: TRBJ1-5; abundance: .; CDR3nt: TGTGCCAGCAGCGCCACACCCCTTTGGCCCCAGCATTTT; CDR3aa: CASSATPLWPQHF
v_gene: TRBV2; d_gene: .; j_gene: TRBJ2-5; abundance: .; CDR3nt: TGTGCCAGCAGTGTGCTGGTAGAGACCCAGTACTTC; CDR3aa: CASSVLVETQYF
v_gene: TRBV10-1; d_gene: TRBD2; j_gene: TRBJ2-7; abundance: .; CDR3nt: TGCGCCAGCAGCCAGCGGGAGGCTGGGTACGAGCAGTACTTC; CDR3aa: CASSQREAGYEQYF
v_gene: TRBV14; d_gene: .; j_gene: TRBJ2-6; abundance: .; CDR3nt: TGTGCCAGCAGCCAAGATCTGCCCAGCAGCTCTGGGGCCAACGTCCTGACTTTC; CDR3aa: CASSQDLPSSSGANVLTF
v_gene: TRBV7-8; d_gene: .; j_gene: TRBJ2-2; abundance: .; CDR3nt: TGTGCCAGCAGCTCAAACACCGGGGAGCTGTTTTTT; CDR3aa: CASSSNTGELFF
v_gene: TRBV9; d_gene: TRBD2; j_gene: TRBJ2-1; abundance: once; CDR3nt: TGTGCCAGCAGCGTAGAAAGCGGGAGTCACAATGAGCAGTTCTTC; CDR3aa: CASSVESGSHNEQFF
v_gene: TRBV10-3; d_gene: .; j_gene: TRBJ2-1; abundance: .; CDR3nt: TGTGCCATCAGTGAAATGCCCTCCAATGAGCAGTTCTTC; CDR3aa: CAISEMPSNEQFF
v_gene: TRBV5-6; d_gene: .; j_gene: TRBJ2-1; abundance: .; CDR3nt: TGTGCCAGCAACCCTGGGACTGGACCTAGAAATGAGCAGTTCTTC; CDR3aa: CASNPGTGPRNEQFF
v_gene: TRBV7-2; d_gene: TRBD1; j_gene: TRBJ2-7; abundance: .; CDR3nt: TGTGCCAGCAGCCGGGACAGCTCCTACGAGCAGTACTTC; CDR3aa: CASSRDSSYEQYF
v_gene: TRBV9; d_gene: .; j_gene: TRBJ1-1; abundance: .; CDR3nt: TGTGCCAGCAGCCCGCAGGACAAGTACACTGAAGCTTTCTTT; CDR3aa: CASSPQDKYTEAFF
v_gene: TRBV6-5; d_gene: TRBD2; j_gene: TRBJ2-7; abundance: .; CDR3nt: TGTGCCAGCAGTCGCAGCGGGAGTATAAACGAGCAGTACTTC; CDR3aa: CASSRSGSINEQYF
v_gene: TRBV28; d_gene: .; j_gene: TRBJ1-4; abundance: .; CDR3nt: TGTGCCAGCACTGGGGATGAAAAACTGTTTTTT; CDR3aa: CASTGDEKLFF
v_gene: TRBV5-1; d_gene: TRBD2; j_gene: TRBJ2-7; abundance: .; CDR3nt: TGCGCCAGCAGCTTGGTAGGTAGCGGGAGCGGAGGGTCCTACGAGCAGTACTTC; CDR3aa: CASSLVGSGSGGSYEQYF
v_gene: TRBV7-9; d_gene: .; j_gene: TRBJ2-3; abundance: .; CDR3nt: TGTGCCAGCAGCTCCTCCTCCGACGGAGATACGCAGTATTTT; CDR3aa: CASSSSSDGDTQYF
v_gene: TRBV5-1; d_gene: TRBD1; j_gene: TRBJ1-1; abundance: .; CDR3nt: TGCGCCAGCAGCCAAGGATCCAACAGGGGTTACACTGAAGCTTTCTTT; CDR3aa: CASSQGSNRGYTEAFF
v_gene: TRBV5-1; d_gene: TRBD1; j_gene: TRBJ2-5; abundance: .; CDR3nt: TGCGCCAGCAGCTTAAATCCGGGACAGGGGCTAGAGACCCAGTACTTC; CDR3aa: CASSLNPGQGLETQYF
v_gene: TRBV4-3; d_gene: .; j_gene: TRBJ1-1; abundance: once; CDR3nt: TGCGCCAGCAGCTCAGGACCTAACACTGAAGCTTTCTTT; CDR3aa: CASSSGPNTEAFF
v_gene: TRBV6-6; d_gene: .; j_gene: TRBJ2-5; abundance: .; CDR3nt: .; CDR3aa: CASTFQVSQETQYF
v_gene: TRBV5-1; d_gene: .; j_gene: TRBJ2-3; abundance: .; CDR3nt: TGCGCCAGCAGCCCCCGGACGGCCGTTGATACGCAGTATTTT; CDR3aa: CASSPRTAVDTQYF
v_gene: TRBV9; d_gene: .; j_gene: TRBJ1-5; abundance: .; CDR3nt: TGTGCCAGCAGCGGACCGGGGGGGAAGCCCCAGCATTTT; CDR3aa: CASSGPGGKPQHF
v_gene: TRBV28; d_gene: TRBD1; j_gene: TRBJ1-4; abundance: .; CDR3nt: TGTGCCAGCCGCCCTTGGACAGGGGAAAAGGGAAAACTGTTTTTT; CDR3aa: CASRPWTGEKGKLFF
v_gene: TRBV11-2; d_gene: TRBD1; j_gene: TRBJ1-6; abundance: few; CDR3nt: TGTGCCAGCAGCTCAGGGGGGAGGTCACCCCTCCACTTT; CDR3aa: CASSSGGRSPLHF
v_gene: TRBV5-1; d_gene: .; j_gene: TRBJ2-2; abundance: .; CDR3nt: TGCGCCAGCAGCTCGCAGACCGGGACCGGGGAGCTGTTTTTT; CDR3aa: CASSSQTGTGELFF
v_gene: TRBV5-6; d_gene: .; j_gene: TRBJ1-2; abundance: .; CDR3nt: TGTGCCAGCAGCTTGGGTACAGGGTTTTCCTATGGCTACACCTTC; CDR3aa: CASSLGTGFSYGYTF
v_gene: TRBV19; d_gene: .; j_gene: TRBJ2-7; abundance: .; CDR3nt: TGTGCCAGTAGTATGCCGGGATTCGCCCCCTACGAGCAGTACTTC; CDR3aa: CASSMPGFAPYEQYF
v_gene: TRBV4-3; d_gene: .; j_gene: TRBJ1-2; abundance: .; CDR3nt: TGCGCCAGCAGCCAAAGGGGCACTTGGGTTAACTATGGCTACACCTTC; CDR3aa: CASSQRGTWVNYGYTF
v_gene: TRBV5-4; d_gene: TRBD2; j_gene: TRBJ2-1; abundance: .; CDR3nt: TGTGCCAGCAGCTTGGAGCGGGGGGCGGATGAGCAGTTCTTC; CDR3aa: CASSLERGADEQFF
v_gene: TRBV11-3; d_gene: TRBD1; j_gene: TRBJ2-1; abundance: once; CDR3nt: TGTGCCAGCAGCTCCTGGGACAGCAATGAGCAGTTCTTC; CDR3aa: CASSSWDSNEQFF
v_gene: TRBV25-1; d_gene: .; j_gene: TRBJ1-6; abundance: .; CDR3nt: TGTGCCAGCAGTGAATCTCCGGAGGAGGGAAGTTCACCCCTCCACTTT; CDR3aa: CASSESPEEGSSPLHF
v_gene: TRBV10-1; d_gene: .; j_gene: TRBJ2-7; abundance: .; CDR3nt: TGCGCCAGCAGTGACCCAGGAACCTACGAGCAGTACTTC; CDR3aa: CASSDPGTYEQYF
v_gene: TRBV2; d_gene: TRBD1; j_gene: TRBJ1-5; abundance: .; CDR3nt: TGTGCCAGCAGCCCGGGACAGGGGGCTCTTAATCAGCCCCAGCATTTT; CDR3aa: CASSPGQGALNQPQHF
v_gene: TRBV15; d_gene: .; j_gene: TRBJ1-5; abundance: .; CDR3nt: TGTGCCACCAGCAGAGATGGCGTCCGCAATCAGCCCCAGCATTTT; CDR3aa: CATSRDGVRNQPQHF
v_gene: TRBV7-2; d_gene: .; j_gene: TRBJ2-3; abundance: few; CDR3nt: TGTGCCAGCAGCTCCGGCGGCCGGCGGACAGATACGCAGTATTTT; CDR3aa: CASSSGGRRTDTQYF
v_gene: TRBV25-1; d_gene: TRBD2; j_gene: TRBJ2-1; abundance: .; CDR3nt: TGTGCCAGCAGTTTTCCGGGACTAGCGGCGAACAATGAGCAGTTCTTC; CDR3aa: CASSFPGLAANNEQFF
v_gene: TRBV7-7; d_gene: .; j_gene: TRBJ2-2; abundance: .; CDR3nt: TGTGCCAGCAGCTTAGATGGGACCGGGGAGCTGTTTTTT; CDR3aa: CASSLDGTGELFF
v_gene: TRBV5-6; d_gene: TRBD2; j_gene: TRBJ2-3; abundance: .; CDR3nt: TGTGCCAGCAGCTCGGGACTAGCGGTGTATTTT; CDR3aa: CASSSGLAVYF
v_gene: TRBV6-5; d_gene: TRBD2; j_gene: TRBJ2-7; abundance: .; CDR3nt: TGTGCCAGCAGTTACTCGAAGAGCGGGAACTACGAGCAGTACTTC; CDR3aa: CASSYSKSGNYEQYF
v_gene: TRBV6-5; d_gene: .; j_gene: TRBJ1-1; abundance: few; CDR3nt: TGTGCCAGCAGCCCCCTGTGGACTGGTGAAGCTTTCTTT; CDR3aa: CASSPLWTGEAFF
v_gene: TRBV10-2; d_gene: TRBD1; j_gene: TRBJ2-5; abundance: once; CDR3nt: TGCGCCAGCAGTGAGACAGGGGGCTTTGGAGAGACCCAGTACTTC; CDR3aa: CASSETGGFGETQYF
v_gene: TRBV7-9; d_gene: .; j_gene: TRBJ2-5; abundance: once; CDR3nt: TGTGCCAGCAGCTTAGGAACCGTAATGGGAGAGACCCAGTACTTC; CDR3aa: CASSLGTVMGETQYF
v_gene: TRBV18; d_gene: TRBD1; j_gene: TRBJ2-7; abundance: .; CDR3nt: TGTGCCAGCTCCCAGGGGACAGCCTACGAGCAGTACTTC; CDR3aa: CASSQGTAYEQYF
v_gene: TRBV4-3; d_gene: TRBD1; j_gene: TRBJ1-4; abundance: .; CDR3nt: TGCGCCAGCAGCCTCAACCCGGGACAGGGAAATGAAAAACTGTTTTTT; CDR3aa: CASSLNPGQGNEKLFF
v_gene: TRBV19; d_gene: .; j_gene: TRBJ2-3; abundance: .; CDR3nt: TGTGCCAGTAGACGGACTGGCAGGGAGGAGGCAGATACGCAGTATTTT; CDR3aa: CASRRTGREEADTQYF
v_gene: TRBV25-1; d_gene: TRBD1; j_gene: TRBJ1-1; abundance: few; CDR3nt: TGTGCCAGCAGCGGGACAGGGGAAACTGAAGCTTTCTTT; CDR3aa: CASSGTGETEAFF
v_gene: TRBV13; d_gene: .; j_gene: TRBJ1-2; abundance: .; CDR3nt: TGTGCCAGCACCCCGAGGACCCCAAGGGGCTACACCTTC; CDR3aa: CASTPRTPRGYTF
v_gene: TRBV20-1; d_gene: .; j_gene: TRBJ2-7; abundance: few; CDR3nt: TGCAGTGCTAGGGACACCTACGAGCAGTACTTC; CDR3aa: CSARDTYEQYF
v_gene: TRBV9; d_gene: .; j_gene: TRBJ2-1; abundance: once; CDR3nt: TGTGCCAGCAGCGTAGATTGGGCGGGCTTTAACAATGAGCAGTTCTTC; CDR3aa: CASSVDWAGFNNEQFF
v_gene: TRBV30; d_gene: .; j_gene: TRBJ2-3; abundance: .; CDR3nt: TGTGCCTCACCGGGACTGACAGATACGCAGTATTTT; CDR3aa: CASPGLTDTQYF
v_gene: TRBV5-1; d_gene: .; j_gene: TRBJ1-2; abundance: .; CDR3nt: TGCGCCAGCAGCCCGCCGGGGTATGGCTACACCTTC; CDR3aa: CASSPPGYGYTF
v_gene: TRBV14; d_gene: .; j_gene: TRBJ1-1; abundance: .; CDR3nt: TGTGCCAGCACCCCAGGGCTTGACACTGAAGCTTTCTTT; CDR3aa: CASTPGLDTEAFF